The 21 T cell receptor beta chains reported below all come from one sample, sequenced in a study of immune characterization of retroperitoneal liposarcoma. TCRdb re-called the PCR reads with MiXCR, one entry per CDR3 protein. The data hold more than 10,000 distinct CDR3 sequences, with around 50% observed a single time. Sequenced input: tumor tissue. These receptors originate from a female donor with retroperitoneal liposarcoma.

V gene TRBV6-1 combines with J gene TRBJ1-2, with TRBD1 identical over 8 bases. Germline loops: CDR1 MNHNS, CDR2 SASEGT. The CDR3 runs 14 residues. J lost 7 bases, V lost 7 bases, and 11 bases had no gene match. The DNA for the CDR3 is TGTGCCAGCATTTCAACCCAGGGGGCCGGTGGCTACACCTTC. It yields the protein CASISTQGAGGYTF.

To note about this clonotype: This may be a read error, as it is one base from a much larger clone. The chain joins TRBV7-2 to TRBJ2-3; TRBD1 might be the D (6 bases). Germline CDR1 and CDR2: SGHTA and FQGNSA. CDR3 length equals 15 residues. Trimming shortened V by 1 base and J by 0 bases, and 8 bases separated the two germline ends. The CDR3 nucleotides read TGTGCCAGCAGCTTAGACAGGGATAGCACAGATACGCAGTATTTT. This sequence encodes CASSLDRDSTDTQYF. Full variable domain (outside the CDR3, taken from reference TRBV7-2 and TRBJ2-3): GAGVSQSPSNKVTEKGKDVELRCDPISGHTALYWYRQSLGQGLEFLIYFQGNSAPDKSGLPSDRFSAERTGGSVSTLTIQRTQQEDSAVYLCASSLDRDSTDTQYFGPGTRLTVL.

About this clonotype: At one end the junction does not follow the germline gene, possibly because of a read error. The V call is TRBV6-8, the J call TRBJ2-7; D is uncertain. CDR1 is MNHGY and CDR2 is SAAAGT in the germline V gene. The CDR3 runs 13 residues. CDR3 in DNA: TGTGCCATCGTGGCCAGGCTTAATTCCCCCCTCCACTTC. It specifies CAIVARLNSPLHF.

In its sample, this clonotype was seen a few times. The V gene is TRBV7-8, the J gene TRBJ1-2; D may be TRBD1 (6 bases). Germline loops: CDR1 SGHVS, CDR2 FQNEAQ. This CDR3 is built from 13 residues. V was cut by 0 bases and J by 6 bases, with 8 bases left in between. In DNA, the CDR3 is TGTGCCAGCAGCTTAGCGGGGGCGGATGGCTACACCTTC. Its translation is CASSLAGADGYTF.

The rearrangement uses TRBV7-2 and TRBJ2-1; D gene uncertain. Between the trimmed V and J ends, which lost 4 bases and 4 bases, there was a span of 8 bases. CDR1 is SGHTA, CDR2 FQGNSA, per germline. The CDR3 has 13 amino acids. CDR3: CASSSGFYNEQFF. CDR3 in DNA: TGTGCCAGCAGCTCCGGGTTTTACAATGAGCAGTTCTTC.

To note about this clonotype: A much larger clone is a single base away; this may be a read error. The CDR3 does not end in the conserved phenylalanine or tryptophan, so this is likely a read error. The chain's CDR3 is CASSLGYQETQYS. CDR3 sequence (DNA): TGTGCCAGCAGCTTAGGGTACCAAGAGACCCAGTACTCC. The genes are TRBV7-6 and TRBJ2-5; D is unresolved. The CDR3 spans 13 residues. The germline V and J ends were trimmed by 1 base and 0 bases, with 3 bases remaining between them. Germline CDR1 is SGHVS and CDR2 is FNYEAQ.

The chain joins TRBV7-2 to TRBJ2-1; the D gene is possibly TRBD1 (7 bases). The DNA end is more similar to TRBJ2-7, so the J call may be wrong. Germline V CDR1 and CDR2: SGHTA, FQGNSA. The CDR3 totals 14 residues. The DNA for the CDR3 is TGTGCCAGCAGCCAACCAGGGGGGCCCTACGAGCAGTACTTC. Translation gives CASSQPGGPYEQYF.

The chain has TRBV7-2 and TRBJ2-1; TRBD2 agrees at 8 bases. CDR3 length: 14 amino acids. V lost 3 bases and J lost 13; bases outside the gene matches: 11. Germline assignment: CDR1 SGHTA and CDR2 FQGNSA. The CDR3 DNA sequence: TGTGCCAGCAGCTTGGGGACTAGGAAAGAGACCCAGTTCTTC. It encodes CASSLGTRKETQFF.

The chain employs TRBV11-1 and TRBJ2-2; a possible D gene is TRBD1 (6 bases). Between the trimmed V and J ends, which lost 5 bases and 7 bases, there was a span of 17 bases. The V gene's germline CDR1 is SGHAT and CDR2 FQDESV (reference sequence). The CDR3 totals 15 residues. DNA of the CDR3: TGTGCCAGCAGCCCAAACAGGGAGAGGGGCGGGGAGCTGTTTTTT. It codes for CASSPNRERGGELFF.

The chain has TRBV11-3 and TRBJ1-1; D is unclear. Germline CDR1 SGHNT, CDR2 YENEEA. CDR3 length: 13 amino acids. With 2 bases removed from V and 9 bases from J, the gap between germline ends came to 13 bases. CDR3 region: CASSLRGKLQAFF. CDR3 nucleotide sequence: TGTGCCAGCAGCTTACGCGGGAAACTACAAGCTTTCTTT.

Regarding this clonotype: The junction and the germline gene differ at one end; a read error may be behind it. The chain links TRBV10-1 to TRBJ2-2; 9 bases match TRBD2. The CDR3 is 15 residues long. Germline V gives CDR1 WNHNN, CDR2 SYGVQD (reference sequence). As DNA, the CDR3 is TGCGCCAGCAGTGCTAGCGGGATGAACCCCGGGGAGCTGTTTTTT. Residues: CASSASGMNPGELFF.

This clonotype is medium-sized in the sample. The V gene is TRBV6-6, the J gene TRBJ2-1, with 7 nucleotides matching TRBD1. The DNA end is a closer match to TRBJ2-4, so the J assignment may be wrong. There are 14 residues in the CDR3. The V gene's germline CDR1 is MNHNY and CDR2 SVGAGI (reference sequence). CDR3 coding DNA: TGTGCCAGCAGTTATGGGGGACAGACAAACATTCAGTACTTC. Residues: CASSYGGQTNIQYF.

The chain couples TRBV6-5 to TRBJ2-1; D is possibly TRBD1 (6 bases). CDR1 and CDR2 (germline): MNHEY, SVGAGI. This CDR3 region has 15 residues. V was clipped by 5 bases and J by 0 bases, with 11 bases between them. This CDR3 is CASSTGTISYNEQFF. The CDR3 DNA follows: TGTGCCAGCAGTACAGGGACAATCTCCTACAATGAGCAGTTCTTC.

This chain links TRBV4-3 with TRBJ2-5; D tentatively fits TRBD1 or TRBD2 (5 bases each). Gene TRBJ2-7 matches the end of the DNA better, so the J call may be wrong. Per germline, CDR1 LGHNA and CDR2 YSLEER. This CDR3 is built from 14 residues. The CDR3 loop is CASSRRWGSYEQYF. The CDR3 bases are TGCGCCAGCAGCCGGCGGTGGGGGAGTTACGAGCAGTACTTC.

The rearrangement uses TRBV6-1 and TRBJ2-3; D remains unclear. CDR3 length: 13 residues. In germline, CDR1 is MNHNS, CDR2 SASEGT. V was cut by 0 bases and J by 5 bases, with 6 bases left in between. The CDR3 spells CASSEAGLDTQYF. The DNA of the CDR3 is TGTGCCAGCAGTGAAGCGGGTTTAGATACGCAGTATTTT.

The chain joins TRBV6-1 to TRBJ2-1; 9 nucleotides line up with TRBD2. TRBJ2-7 matches the DNA end more closely, so the J call is doubtful. The CDR3 is 15 residues long. The germline CDR1 and CDR2 sequences are MNHNS and SASEGT. This CDR3 reads CASSFGGPAGGEQYF. As DNA, the CDR3 is TGTGCCAGCAGTTTTGGGGGTCCAGCGGGAGGCGAGCAGTACTTC.

The J gene is TRBJ2-5, the V gene TRBV6-1, with D tentatively TRBD2 (7 bases). The end of the DNA fits TRBJ2-1 better, so the J call may be wrong. This CDR3 has 15 residues. Germline CDR1 reads MNHNS; CDR2 reads SASEGT. In DNA form, the CDR3 reads TGTGCCAGCACGGGCCACAGGGAGGGCCAAGAGACCCAGTTCTTC. It yields the protein CASTGHREGQETQFF.

This clonotype was picked up a small number of times. This chain joins TRBV27 and TRBJ2-7; 9 nucleotides line up with TRBD1. The DNA end lines up better with TRBJ2-5; the J call may be wrong. From germline, CDR1 is MNHEY and CDR2 SMNVEV (reference sequence). The CDR3 length is 15 residues. The CDR3 DNA is TGTGCCAGCGCCTCGGACAGGGGCCCTGTAGAGACCCAGTACTTC. Residues: CASASDRGPVETQYF.

Points on this clonotype: This could be a read error, since a much larger clone is one nucleotide away. The chain has TRBV6-1 and TRBJ2-2, with D unresolved. The CDR3 runs to 16 residues. CDR1 and CDR2 from the germline V gene are MNHNS and SASEGT. The V end was cut by 2 bases, the J end by 0 bases, with 10 bases between. Written as DNA, the CDR3 is TGTGCCAGCAGTGAACAGATAGGGACGAACACCGGGGAGCTGTTTTTT. Translation gives CASSEQIGTNTGELFF.

In DNA form, the CDR3 reads TGTGCCAGCAGCACCCCCGACGATGAGCAGTTCTTC. Amino acids: CASSTPDDEQFF. The chain recombines TRBV7-6 with TRBJ2-1; D gene uncertain. This CDR3 contains 12 residues. Germline V gene lookup returns CDR1 SGHVS and CDR2 FNYEAQ. Trimming stripped 5 bases from V and 8 bases from J, with 10 bases between. Full variable domain (remainder filled in from reference TRBV7-6 and TRBJ2-1): GAGVSQSPRYKVTKRGQDVALRCDPISGHVSLYWYRQALGQGPEFLTYFNYEAQQDKSGLPNDRFSAERPEGSISTLTIQRTEQRDSAMYRCASSTPDDEQFFGPGTRLTVL.

This clonotype has more than one count but fewer than ten. The V call is TRBV28, the J call TRBJ1-2, with a weak D call TRBD1 (6 bases). This CDR3 is built from 12 residues. With 6 bases removed from V and 4 bases from J, the gap between germline ends came to 9 bases. The germline V gene encodes CDR1 MDHEN and CDR2 SYDVKM. CDR3 DNA: TGTGCCAGCAGGGACAGTTTCTATGGCTACACCTTC. Amino acids: CASRDSFYGYTF.